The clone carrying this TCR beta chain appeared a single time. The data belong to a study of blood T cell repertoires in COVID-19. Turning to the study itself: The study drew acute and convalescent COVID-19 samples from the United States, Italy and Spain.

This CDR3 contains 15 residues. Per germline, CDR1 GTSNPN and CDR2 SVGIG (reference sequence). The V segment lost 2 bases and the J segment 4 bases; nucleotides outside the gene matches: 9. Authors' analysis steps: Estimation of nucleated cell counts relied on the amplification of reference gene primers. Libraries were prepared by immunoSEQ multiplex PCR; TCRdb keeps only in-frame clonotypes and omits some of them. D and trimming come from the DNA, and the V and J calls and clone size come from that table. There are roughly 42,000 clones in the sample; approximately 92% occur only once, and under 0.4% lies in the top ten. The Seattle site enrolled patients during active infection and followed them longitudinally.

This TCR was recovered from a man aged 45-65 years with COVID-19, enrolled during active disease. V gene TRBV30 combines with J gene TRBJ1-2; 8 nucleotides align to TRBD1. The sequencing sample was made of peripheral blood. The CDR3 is CAWSIVGGQAYGYTF. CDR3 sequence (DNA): TGTGCCTGGAGTATAGTGGGGGGACAGGCCTATGGCTACACCTTC.